One and the same sample provided the 21 T cell receptor beta chains below, sequenced in a study of blood T cell repertoires in COVID-19. TCRdb keeps only in-frame clones here, not all; method: immunoSEQ multiplex PCR. Here the sample spans roughly 450,000 clones, about 90% being singletons. Material: PBMCs or T cells enriched from blood (not recorded which). These receptors were taken from a man between 18 and 29 years old who had recovered from COVID-19.

The V gene is TRBV11-3, the J gene TRBJ1-1; D is unclear. V was trimmed by 3 bases and J by 3 bases, leaving 8 bases between them. The length of the CDR3 is 13 residues. Germline CDR1 is SGHNT and CDR2 is YENEEA. CDR3 nucleotide sequence: TGTGCCAGCAGCTTGGCCGCATACACTGAAGCTTTCTTT. The encoded protein is CASSLAAYTEAFF.

The CDR3 bases are TGTGCCAGCACCCGCTGGGCGGGGAACACTGAAGCTTTCTTT. It translates to CASTRWAGNTEAFF. V usage is TRBV27 and J usage is TRBJ1-1; D gene uncertain. This CDR3 is 14 amino acids long. Germline lookup yields CDR1 MNHEY and CDR2 SMNVEV (reference sequence). V lost 7 bases, J lost 1 base, and 13 bases lay in between.

V usage is TRBV15 and J usage is TRBJ1-1; TRBD1 is a possible D gene (5 bases). Trimming removed 1 base at V and 6 bases at J, with 12 bases between. From germline, CDR1 is LNHNV and CDR2 YYDKDF (reference sequence). The CDR3 contains 14 residues. The CDR3 is CATSRVQVQPEAFF. The CDR3 nucleotides are TGTGCCACCAGCAGAGTACAGGTACAGCCTGAAGCTTTCTTT.

The rearrangement joins TRBV28 to TRBJ1-2; D is unresolved. The CDR3 runs to 15 residues. Germline lookup yields CDR1 MDHEN and CDR2 SYDVKM. V was trimmed by 3 bases and J by 4 bases, leaving 15 bases between them. CDR3 loop: CASSLAESSFYGYTF. The CDR3 region has the DNA TGTGCCAGCAGTTTGGCAGAATCGTCGTTCTATGGCTACACCTTC.

The V and J genes are TRBV2 and TRBJ1-4; tentatively, D is TRBD1 (5 bases). The germline V gene encodes CDR1 SNHLY and CDR2 FYNNEI. V was shortened by 7 bases and J by 6 bases, with 15 bases between the two germline ends. There are 14 residues in the CDR3. The DNA for the CDR3 is TGTGCCAGCATAGAAGGGGCCTGGGATGAAAAACTGTTTTTT. Protein: CASIEGAWDEKLFF.

This chain joins TRBV7-2 and TRBJ2-7; 7 nucleotides align to TRBD2. The V gene end was trimmed by 1 base and the J gene end by 3 bases; junction bases not matched to a gene: 6. From germline, CDR1 is SGHTA and CDR2 FQGNSA. This CDR3 contains 15 residues. DNA of the CDR3: TGTGCCAGCAGCTTAGGTTGGGACTACCTCTACGAGCAGTACTTC. Translating gives CASSLGWDYLYEQYF.

The CDR3 bases are TGTGCCAGCAGCCTCAATCAGGGGAGCGCCGAGACCCAGTACTTC. Its translation is CASSLNQGSAETQYF. The chain combines TRBV7-8 with TRBJ2-5; tentatively, D is TRBD1 (6 bases). The CDR3 is 15 amino acids. V was cut by 5 bases and J by 5 bases, with 18 bases left in between. Germline V gene lookup returns CDR1 SGHVS and CDR2 FQNEAQ.

J is TRBJ1-3 and V is TRBV2; 7 bases agree with TRBD1. The CDR3 contains 15 residues. CDR1 and CDR2 (germline): SNHLY, FYNNEI. Trimming removed 5 bases from V and 0 bases from J; junction bases left unmatched: 4. CDR3 in amino acids: CASSWDSSSGNTIYF. The CDR3 DNA is TGTGCCAGCAGTTGGGACAGTAGCTCTGGAAACACCATATATTTT.

The gene calls are TRBV11-3 and TRBJ1-1, with D possibly matching TRBD1 (5 bases). Germline lookup yields CDR1 SGHNT and CDR2 YENEEA. Trimming cost V 1 base and J 4 bases, with 7 bases left between them. The CDR3 is made up of 13 amino acids. The CDR3 loop is CASSLARVTEAFF. Written as DNA, the CDR3 is TGTGCCAGCAGCTTAGCCAGGGTCACTGAAGCTTTCTTT.

CDR3 bases: TGCAGCGTTGGTCCAGGGCTCCAGTCCTACGAGCAGTACTTC. This translates into CSVGPGLQSYEQYF. The chain recombines TRBV29-1 with TRBJ2-7; D is perhaps TRBD1 (5 bases). The length of the CDR3 is 14 residues. CDR1 and CDR2 from the germline V gene are SQVTM and ANQGSEA. V lost 4 bases and J lost 1, with 14 bases in between.

The CDR3 coding sequence is TGTGCCAGCAGGGGTTTGGGGAGCTACGAGCAGTACTTC. This sequence encodes CASRGLGSYEQYF. The J gene is TRBJ2-7, the V gene TRBV7-9; D possibly corresponds to TRBD2 (5 bases). Germline V CDR1 and CDR2: SEHNR, FQNEAQ (reference sequence). The ends were cut back, 6 bases at V and 3 bases at J, with 12 bases in the middle. There are 13 residues in the CDR3.

The genes are TRBV24-1 and TRBJ2-3; 11 bases match TRBD2. The CDR3 covers 18 residues. With 2 bases clipped from V and 2 bases from J, the junction kept 8 bases outside the gene matches. CDR1 is KGHDR, CDR2 SFDVKD, per germline. The CDR3 spells CATSDSSGTSGTTDTQYF. The CDR3 DNA is TGTGCCACCAGTGATTCCTCCGGGACTAGCGGAACCACAGATACGCAGTATTTT.

The chain couples TRBV7-2 to TRBJ1-2; TRBD1 matches at 8 bases. The CDR3 runs to 14 residues. In germline, CDR1 is SGHTA, CDR2 FQGNSA. Trimming removed 5 bases from V and 1 base from J; junction bases left unmatched: 3. In DNA, the CDR3 is TGTGCCAGCAGCCCCGGACAGGGTAACTATGGCTACACCTTC. Encoded protein: CASSPGQGNYGYTF.

The V call is TRBV12-3 or TRBV12-4, the J call TRBJ2-3; D not resolved. The ends were cut back, 6 bases at V and 7 bases at J, with 14 bases in the middle. CDR3 length equals 13 residues. The CDR3 sequence: CASRTIGGNTQYF. The CDR3 DNA sequence: TGTGCCAGCAGGACAATAGGTGGTAATACGCAGTATTTT.

The chain uses TRBV6-4 and TRBJ2-7; perhaps TRBD1 as D (7 bases). The germline CDR1 and CDR2 sequences are MRHNA and SNTAGT. The length of the CDR3 is 13 residues. Between the trimmed V and J ends, which lost 10 bases and 4 bases, there was a span of 17 bases. Here the CDR3 reads CATRGDSTYEQYF. The CDR3 DNA reads TGTGCCACGAGGGGGGACAGCACATACGAGCAGTACTTC.

This clone was detected once. The chain recombines TRBV7-3 with TRBJ2-2, with D unresolved. Germline values: CDR1 SGHTA, CDR2 FQGTGA. Trimming took 5 bases from V and 5 from J, leaving 6 bases between them. The CDR3 sequence is 12 residues long. CDR3 residues: CASSPLTGELFF. The CDR3 DNA reads as TGTGCCAGCAGCCCCCTAACCGGGGAGCTGTTTTTT. Drawing the rest from reference TRBV7-3 and TRBJ2-2, the complete variable domain is GAGVSQTPSNKVTEKGKYVELRCDPISGHTALYWYRQSLGQGPEFLIYFQGTGAADDSGLPNDRFFAVRPEGSVSTLKIQRTERGDSAVYLCASSPLTGELFFGEGSRLTVL.

This clone was seen just once. This chain uses TRBV11-1 with TRBJ2-5; possible D gene TRBD1, 6 bases. V dropped 4 bases and J dropped 5 bases, with 14 bases sitting between them. The germline V gene encodes CDR1 SGHAT and CDR2 FQDESV (reference sequence). This CDR3 contains 14 residues. The CDR3 bases are TGTGCCAGCAGCTCACGGGACACTCGTGAGACCCAGTACTTC. This codes for CASSSRDTRETQYF.

The J gene is TRBJ1-3, the V gene TRBV28, with 7 bases identical to TRBD1. V lost 6 bases to trimming and J lost 0 bases; unmatched junction nucleotides: 8. Germline-derived CDR1 and CDR2 are MDHEN and SYDVKM. There are 16 residues in the CDR3. The CDR3 coding sequence is TGTGCCAGCAGAATGACAGGGACAAACTCTGGAAACACCATATATTTT. It encodes CASRMTGTNSGNTIYF.

The chain uses TRBV20-1 and TRBJ2-7, with D possibly TRBD1 on 6 matching bases. Germline loops: CDR1 DFQATT, CDR2 SNEGSKA (reference sequence). The CDR3 has 11 residues. Between the trimmed V and J ends, which lost 4 bases and 7 bases, there was a span of 11 bases. CDR3 loop: CSATPDSEQYF. CDR3 DNA sequence: TGCAGTGCTACCCCGGACAGTGAGCAGTACTTC.

This clone was picked up many times. The chain is built from TRBV7-8 and TRBJ2-7; 7 bases match TRBD1. V shed 5 bases, J shed 6 bases, and the junction held 4 bases outside the gene matches. Germline CDR1 and CDR2: SGHVS and FQNEAQ. The length of the CDR3 is 12 residues. CDR3 DNA: TGTGCCAGCAGCCCGACAGGGACCGAGCAGTACTTC. Translating it yields CASSPTGTEQYF.

The chain combines TRBV28 with TRBJ2-4; D is unclear. CDR1 and CDR2 (germline): MDHEN, SYDVKM. Trimming stripped 1 base from V and 6 bases from J, with 7 bases between. The CDR3 is 13 residues long. The CDR3 coding sequence is TGTGCCAGCAGTTTATCTAACGGAAACATTCAGTACTTC. Protein sequence: CASSLSNGNIQYF.